This T cell receptor (beta chain) appears in the sequencing data of a study of blood T cell repertoires in COVID-19. V lost 6 bases, J lost 4 bases, and 14 bases lay in between. The CDR3 length is 14 residues. The germline V gene encodes CDR1 SNHLY and CDR2 FYNNEI. Participant age was about 18 to 89 years, and participants resided in fewer than 25 US areas. Study processing details: Cell counts per sample came from amplifying reference gene primers. The data were produced by immunoSEQ multiplex PCR, yet TCRdb's version contains in-frame clones alone and is incomplete. V and J calls and clone size are as listed in that table; D and trimming were resolved from the DNA. The sample carries a few hundred thousand clones, around 90% recorded once.

This sequence joins TRBV2 and TRBJ2-3; TRBD2 is a possible D gene (5 bases). The origin of this receptor is a human donor in a cohort exposed to, infected with or recovered from COVID-19 (not recorded which). The donor label of this sample is uncertain. The sequenced sample was PBMCs or T cells enriched from blood (not recorded which). The DNA for the CDR3 is TGTGCCAGCAGGGTTGGGCGGGTCCCAGATACGCAGTATTTT. As protein: CASRVGRVPDTQYF.